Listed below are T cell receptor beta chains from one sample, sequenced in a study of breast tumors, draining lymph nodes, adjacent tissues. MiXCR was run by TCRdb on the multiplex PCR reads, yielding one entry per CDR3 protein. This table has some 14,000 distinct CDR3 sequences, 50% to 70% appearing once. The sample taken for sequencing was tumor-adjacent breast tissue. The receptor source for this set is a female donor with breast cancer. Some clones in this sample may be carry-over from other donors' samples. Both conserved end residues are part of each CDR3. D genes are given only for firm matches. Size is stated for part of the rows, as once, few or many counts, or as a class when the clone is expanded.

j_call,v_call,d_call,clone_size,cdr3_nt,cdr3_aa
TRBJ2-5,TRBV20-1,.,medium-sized,TGCAGTGGACAGCACCAAGAGACCCAGTACTTC,CSGQHQETQYF
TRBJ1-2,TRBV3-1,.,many,TGTGCCAGCAGCCAAGGTTTTAACAGAAGGGGCGCTGGCTACACCTTC,CASSQGFNRRGAGYTF
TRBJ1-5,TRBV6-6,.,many,TGTGCCAGCAGACAGAGATATAGCAATCAGCCCCAGCATTTT,CASRQRYSNQPQHF
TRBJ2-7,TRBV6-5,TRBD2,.,TGTGCCAGCAGTTACCTAGCTAGCGGGAACGAGCAGTACTTC,CASSYLASGNEQYF
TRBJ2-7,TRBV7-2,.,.,TGTGCCAGCAGCTCAATGCTTGTGCTCGGCGCCTACGAGCAGTACTTC,CASSSMLVLGAYEQYF
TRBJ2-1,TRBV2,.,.,TGTGCCAGCAACCCTTATGAGCAGTTCTTC,CASNPYEQFF
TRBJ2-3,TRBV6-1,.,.,TGTGCCAGCAGCCCGAGAAGGGCTTACACAGATACGCAGTATTTT,CASSPRRAYTDTQYF
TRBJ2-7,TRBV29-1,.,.,TGCAGCGTGAAGGGAGGTGGGGACGAGCAGTACTTC,CSVKGGGDEQYF
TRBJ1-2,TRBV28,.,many,TGTGCCAGCCAATGGGGGGGCGCATCATTTGACTATGGCTACACCTTC,CASQWGGASFDYGYTF
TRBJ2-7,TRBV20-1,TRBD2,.,TGCAGTGCTAGAGATCCGGGGACTAGCGGGAGCTCCTACGAGCAGTACTTC,CSARDPGTSGSSYEQYF
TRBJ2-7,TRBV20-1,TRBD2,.,TGCAGTGCTAGAGCGGCTAGCGGGACCTCCTACGAGCAGTACTTC,CSARAASGTSYEQYF
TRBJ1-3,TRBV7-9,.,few,TGTGCCAGCAGCTTAGGACGCTCTGGAAACACCATATATTTT,CASSLGRSGNTIYF